These T cell receptor beta chains were read from a single sample in a study of control samples from healthy donors and cancer patients. Assay used: immunoSEQ multiplex PCR; TCRdb lists only in-frame clones, some missing. Of about 50,000 clones in the sample, around 96% are singletons; the top ten hold around 1.9%. Specimen: blood. The receptors stem from a woman aged 30 to 39 in good health. CDR3s include the opening cysteine and the closing phenylalanine or tryptophan. D genes are given only for firm matches. Part of the rows lack a size; the others show once, few, many or a class for expanded clones.

>.|.|TRBV27|TRBJ2-7
TGTGCCAGCAGTCCTTTTGCGGGATTCGAAGGCTACGAGCAGTACTTC
CASSPFAGFEGYEQYF
>.|.|TRBV5-1|TRBJ1-1
TGCGCCAGCAGCTGGGGGACCGAGAACACTGAAGCTTTCTTT
CASSWGTENTEAFF
>.|.|TRBV7-2|TRBJ1-2
TGTGCCAGCAGCTTGGGGGAAGTCGGTGGCTACACCTTC
CASSLGEVGGYTF
>.|once|TRBV28|TRBJ1-4
TGTGCCAGCAGTTTAGTTGGAGCCAGTAATGAAAAACTGTTTTTT
CASSLVGASNEKLFF
>.|.|TRBV5-1|TRBJ2-6
TGCGCCAGCAGCTGGGGGGCTGGGGCCAACGTCCTGACTTTC
CASSWGAGANVLTF
>TRBD2|.|TRBV2|TRBJ2-7
TGTGCCAGCAGGGGGACTAGTTCCCTCTACGAGCAGTACTTC
CASRGTSSLYEQYF
>TRBD2|.|TRBV10-2|TRBJ2-5
TGCGCCAGCACCCTGACTAGCGGCTACCAAGAGACCCAGTACTTC
CASTLTSGYQETQYF
>.|.|TRBV27|TRBJ1-5
TGTGCCAGCAGTCCTACCCGGGGCCAGCCCCAGCATTTT
CASSPTRGQPQHF
>TRBD1|.|TRBV6-6|TRBJ1-5
TGTGCCAGCAGTGCCTCAGGGGGCGGGCAGCCCCAGCATTTT
CASSASGGGQPQHF
>.|.|TRBV6-1|TRBJ2-7
TGTGCCAGCAGTGAGGGGATGGACAGTCCCTACGAGCAGTACTTC
CASSEGMDSPYEQYF
>.|.|TRBV30|TRBJ1-6
TGTGCCTGGAGTGTACTAGATAATTCACCCCTCCACTTT
CAWSVLDNSPLHF
>.|once|TRBV5-8|TRBJ2-7
TGTGCCAGCAGCTTGGCTACGACGGCGGACCCGTACGAGCAGTACTTC
CASSLATTADPYEQYF
>.|.|TRBV11-2|TRBJ2-1
TGTGCCAGCAGCCTGAGCCCCGCTAGGCCTAACTACAATGAGCAGTTCTTC
CASSLSPARPNYNEQFF
>.|once|TRBV23-1|TRBJ2-2
TGCGCCAGCAGACCGAGGGCAGAAACGAACACCGGGGAGCTGTTTTTT
CASRPRAETNTGELFF